This T cell receptor (beta chain) came from a study of response to subunit inactivated influenza vaccine (dated by TCRdb to 2016 to 2019). For the wider study: Deep quantitative T cell receptor repertoire profiling was used in the study to track responses to a trivalent subunit inactivated influenza vaccine. What the work shows at the level of the full study, not this receptor alone: The authors proposed that each seasonal influenza vaccination may bring in only a limited number of new T cells.

Preparation of the library involved RT-PCR. The run used an Illumina HiSeq 2500. The public reads were reanalyzed by TCRdb: fastp trimming at Q25, MiXCR alignment, in-frame beta chains only. CDR3 protein duplicates are merged, each entry listing the most common genes and DNA. For this sample there are approximately 500,000 distinct CDR3 sequences; 10% to 15% appear just once. Roughly 13% of the sample is held by the ten biggest clonotypes. This clonotype was found a few times. The specificity of this receptor is unknown. No base-level quality is on record; no much larger clone is a single base apart. Read against the paper, the sample's time point label means: 40 to 45 days after influenza vaccine administration. The sequence came from a man aged 50 to 59 who received an inactivated influenza vaccine. Donor details come from another sample of the same person, matched by shared clones. The sequences come from PBMCs from blood, collected roughly 47 days after vaccination.

The bases are TGTGCCAGCGGGACAGGGGATACTCAGCCCCAGCATTTT. Translated, it gives CASGTGDTQPQHF. The rearranged chain carries TRBV6-6 and TRBJ1-5, and TRBD1 matches 10 of the central bases. The CDR3 spans 13 residues, from the cysteine through the phenylalanine. Of all the DNA, just the CDR3 is kept, 39 bases in frame from base 1. The germline V gene (reference sequence) supplies CDR1 MNHNY and CDR2 SVGAGI. For this chain, trimming is 8 bases at the V end and 6 bases at the J end, and the number of junction bases without a gene match is 4.